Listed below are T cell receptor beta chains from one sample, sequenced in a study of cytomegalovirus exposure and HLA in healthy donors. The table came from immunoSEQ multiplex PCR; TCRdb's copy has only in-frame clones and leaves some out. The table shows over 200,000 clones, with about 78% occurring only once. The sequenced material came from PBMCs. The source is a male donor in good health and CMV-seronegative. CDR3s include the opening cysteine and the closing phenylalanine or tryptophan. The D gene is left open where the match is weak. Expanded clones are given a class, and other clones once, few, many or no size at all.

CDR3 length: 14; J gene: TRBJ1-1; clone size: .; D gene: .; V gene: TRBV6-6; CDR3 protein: CASSTAAMNTEAFF; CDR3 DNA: TGTGCCAGCAGTACGGCGGCTATGAACACTGAAGCTTTCTTT
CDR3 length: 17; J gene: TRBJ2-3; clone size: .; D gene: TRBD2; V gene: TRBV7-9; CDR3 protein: CASSRTRSSGTADTQYF; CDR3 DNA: TGTGCCAGCAGCCGAACCCGGAGTAGCGGGACCGCAGATACGCAGTATTTT
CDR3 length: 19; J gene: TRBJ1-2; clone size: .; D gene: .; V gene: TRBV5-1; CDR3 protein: CASSLFIGQGPQTNYGYTF; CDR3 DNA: TGCGCCAGCAGCTTGTTTATCGGCCAGGGGCCCCAAACAAACTATGGCTACACCTTC
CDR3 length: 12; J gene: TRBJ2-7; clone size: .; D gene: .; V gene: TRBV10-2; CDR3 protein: CASSDISYEQYF; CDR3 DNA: TGCGCCAGCAGTGATATTTCCTACGAGCAGTACTTC
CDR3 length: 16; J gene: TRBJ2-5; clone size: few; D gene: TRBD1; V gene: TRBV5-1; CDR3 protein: CASGRQGPGGGETQYF; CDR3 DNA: TGCGCCAGCGGCAGACAGGGACCTGGAGGAGGAGAGACCCAGTACTTC
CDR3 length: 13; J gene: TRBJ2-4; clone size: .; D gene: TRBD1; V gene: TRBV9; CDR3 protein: CASSSGTDGIQYF; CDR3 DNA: TGTGCCAGCTCCTCAGGGACAGACGGCATTCAGTACTTC
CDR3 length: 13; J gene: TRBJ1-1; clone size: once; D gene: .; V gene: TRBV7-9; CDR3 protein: CSSSLVRDTEAFF; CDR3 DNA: TGTTCCAGCAGCTTAGTCAGGGACACTGAAGCTTTCTTT
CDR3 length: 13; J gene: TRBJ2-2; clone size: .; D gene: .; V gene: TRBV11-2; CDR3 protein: CACGHTNTGELFF; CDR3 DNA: TGTGCCTGTGGACATACGAACACCGGGGAGCTGTTTTTT
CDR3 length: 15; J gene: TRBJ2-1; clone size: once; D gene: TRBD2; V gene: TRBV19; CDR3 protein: CASSIAGVAYNEQFF; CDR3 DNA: TGTGCCAGTAGTATCGCGGGGGTAGCCTACAATGAGCAGTTCTTC
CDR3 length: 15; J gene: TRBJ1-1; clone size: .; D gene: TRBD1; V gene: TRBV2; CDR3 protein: CASRPTGGMNTEAFF; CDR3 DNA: TGTGCCAGCAGACCTACAGGGGGCATGAACACTGAAGCTTTCTTT
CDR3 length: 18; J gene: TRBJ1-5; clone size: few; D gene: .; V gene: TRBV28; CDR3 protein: CASSLAPMTPYSNQPQHF; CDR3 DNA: TGTGCCAGCAGTTTAGCCCCTATGACACCTTATAGCAATCAGCCCCAGCATTTT
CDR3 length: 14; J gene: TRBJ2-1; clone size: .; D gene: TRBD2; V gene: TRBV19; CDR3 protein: CASSLTGLTNEQFF; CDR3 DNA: TGTGCCAGTAGTCTAACGGGACTAACCAATGAGCAGTTCTTC
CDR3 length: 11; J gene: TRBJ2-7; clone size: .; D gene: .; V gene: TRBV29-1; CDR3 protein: CSALFFYEQYF; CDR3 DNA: TGCAGCGCCCTGTTCTTCTACGAGCAGTACTTC
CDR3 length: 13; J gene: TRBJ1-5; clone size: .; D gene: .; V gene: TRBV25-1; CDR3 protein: CASSTGPGQPQHF; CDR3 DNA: TGTGCCAGCAGTACAGGGCCCGGTCAGCCCCAGCATTTT
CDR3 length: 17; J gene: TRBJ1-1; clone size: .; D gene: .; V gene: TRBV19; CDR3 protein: CASRTPNTGPMNTEAFF; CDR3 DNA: TGTGCCAGTAGGACCCCGAATACAGGTCCCATGAACACTGAAGCTTTCTTT
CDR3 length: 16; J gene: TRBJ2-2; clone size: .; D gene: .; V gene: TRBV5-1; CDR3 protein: CASSLGTVSNTGELFF; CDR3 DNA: TGCGCCAGCAGCTTGGGGACAGTTTCGAACACCGGGGAGCTGTTTTTT
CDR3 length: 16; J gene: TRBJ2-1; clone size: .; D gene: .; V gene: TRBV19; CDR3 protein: CASSMGLTNSYNEQFF; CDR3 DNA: TGTGCCAGTAGTATGGGGTTGACTAACTCCTACAATGAGCAGTTCTTC
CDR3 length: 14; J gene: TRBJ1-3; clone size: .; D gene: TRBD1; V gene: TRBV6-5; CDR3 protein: CASRGQGFGNTIYF; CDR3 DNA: TGTGCCAGCAGAGGACAGGGATTTGGAAACACCATATATTTT
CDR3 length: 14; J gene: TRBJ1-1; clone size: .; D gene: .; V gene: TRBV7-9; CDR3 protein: CSSTLSSLATEAFF; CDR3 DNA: TGTTCCAGCACCCTTAGCAGCCTGGCCACTGAAGCTTTCTTT
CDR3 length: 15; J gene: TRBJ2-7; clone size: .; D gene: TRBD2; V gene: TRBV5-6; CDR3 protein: CASSLGGAGWGGQYF; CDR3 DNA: TGTGCCAGCAGCTTGGGTGGCGCGGGGTGGGGGGGGCAGTACTTC
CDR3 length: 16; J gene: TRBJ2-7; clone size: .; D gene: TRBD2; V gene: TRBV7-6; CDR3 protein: CASSLAGGFTSYEQYF; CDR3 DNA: TGTGCCAGCAGCTTAGCGGGGGGGTTTACCTCCTACGAGCAGTACTTC
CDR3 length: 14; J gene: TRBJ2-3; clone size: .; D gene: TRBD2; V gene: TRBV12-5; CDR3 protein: CASGLAGVSDTQYF; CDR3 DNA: TGTGCTAGTGGTTTAGCGGGAGTATCAGATACGCAGTATTTT
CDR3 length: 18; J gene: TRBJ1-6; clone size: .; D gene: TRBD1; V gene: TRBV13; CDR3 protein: CASSLGLGAPTGGSPLHF; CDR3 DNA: TGTGCCAGCAGCTTAGGCCTTGGGGCCCCGACAGGGGGTTCACCCCTCCACTTT
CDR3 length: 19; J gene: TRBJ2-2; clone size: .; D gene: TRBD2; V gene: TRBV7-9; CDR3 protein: CASSLRQALAGANTGELFF; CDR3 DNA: TGTGCCAGCAGCTTAAGACAGGCACTAGCGGGGGCGAACACCGGGGAGCTGTTTTTT
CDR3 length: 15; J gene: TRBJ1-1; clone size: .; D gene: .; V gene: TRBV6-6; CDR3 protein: CASERGQGVNTEAFF; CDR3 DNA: TGTGCCAGCGAAAGGGGCCAGGGTGTGAACACTGAAGCTTTCTTT